One sample yielded the 30 T cell receptor beta chains listed below, sequenced in a study of blood T cell repertoires in COVID-19. The protocol was immunoSEQ multiplex PCR, while the TCRdb copy is restricted to in-frame clones and leaves out a portion. The table includes about 180,000 clones, about 80% detected once. The sample taken for sequencing was PBMCs or T cells enriched from blood (not recorded which). These TCRs come from a man aged 55 to 70 who had been exposed to COVID-19.

The chain couples TRBV5-1 to TRBJ2-4, with D unresolved. The germline V and J ends were trimmed by 0 bases and 0 bases, with 4 bases remaining between them. The germline V gene has CDR1 SGHRS and CDR2 YFSETQ. The CDR3 is 14 amino acids. The CDR3 is CASSLAIAKNIQYF. The CDR3 region has the DNA TGCGCCAGCAGCTTGGCCATAGCCAAAAACATTCAGTACTTC.

The V gene is TRBV19, the J gene TRBJ1-1, with D hard to call. Trimming pared 7 bases from V and 1 base from J, leaving 19 bases between. Germline lookup yields CDR1 LNHDA and CDR2 SQIVND (reference sequence). This CDR3 spans 16 amino acids. The CDR3 reads CASTPNTAQRNTEAFF. The CDR3 nucleotides are TGTGCCAGTACCCCGAACACCGCGCAGCGGAACACTGAAGCTTTCTTT.

The genes are TRBV6-5 and TRBJ2-7; 9 nucleotides line up with TRBD2. This CDR3 comprises 15 residues. Germline loops: CDR1 MNHEY, CDR2 SVGAGI. Trimming removed 2 bases from V and 3 bases from J; junction bases left unmatched: 5. Written as DNA, the CDR3 is TGTGCCAGCAGTTACGCCGGTAGCGGGGGCTACGAGCAGTACTTC. Translation: CASSYAGSGGYEQYF.

The chain employs TRBV27 and TRBJ1-1; D might be TRBD1 (5 bases). The germline V gene encodes CDR1 MNHEY and CDR2 SMNVEV (reference sequence). CDR3 length equals 14 residues. The V end lost 4 bases, the J end lost 2 bases, and 11 bases lay between the germline ends. This CDR3 is CASSSATGNTEAFF. CDR3 nucleotides: TGTGCCAGCAGTTCGGCTACAGGTAACACTGAAGCTTTCTTT.

This clone was detected a few times. The chain carries TRBV18 and TRBJ2-7, with 7 positions matching TRBD2. The CDR3 loop spans 14 amino acids. CDR1 KGHSH and CDR2 LQKENI come from the germline V gene. V shed 9 bases and J 0 bases; nucleotides not matched to a gene: 8. The CDR3 DNA reads as TGTGCCAGTGCCGTGGGAGGGAGCTCCTACGAGCAGTACTTC. Amino acid sequence: CASAVGGSSYEQYF.

The genes are TRBV19 and TRBJ2-1, with no clear D. Germline CDR1 LNHDA, CDR2 SQIVND (reference sequence). The CDR3 runs 13 residues. Trimming took 6 bases from V and 1 from J, leaving 7 bases between them. CDR3 in DNA: TGTGCCAGTAGACAGAGTTCCTACAATGAGCAGTTCTTC. Translating it yields CASRQSSYNEQFF.

Comment on this clone: Mismatch with germline at one junction end may stem from a read error. The gene calls are TRBV7-2 and TRBJ2-7, with D possibly being TRBD2 (7 bases). Per germline, CDR1 SGHTA and CDR2 FQGNSA. CDR3 length: 15 residues. CDR3 nucleotide sequence: TGTGCCAGCACCTTATGGGGGGGCGGCGAAGACGAGCAGTACTTC. It specifies CASTLWGGGEDEQYF.

This clone turned up a few times. The rearrangement joins TRBV19 to TRBJ2-1; 7 bases map to TRBD2. The CDR3 is made up of 13 amino acids. J was trimmed by 8 bases and V by 5 bases; bases with no gene match: 6. Germline lookup yields CDR1 LNHDA and CDR2 SQIVND (reference sequence). The CDR3 region is CASSLGRGDEQFF. The CDR3 DNA is TGTGCCAGTAGTCTGGGGAGGGGCGATGAGCAGTTCTTC. The entire variable domain, with the rest obtained from reference TRBV19 and TRBJ2-1, is as follows: DGGITQSPKYLFRKEGQNVTLSCEQNLNHDAMYWYRQDPGQGLRLIYYSQIVNDFQKGDIAEGYSVSREKKESFPLTVTSAQKNPTAFYLCASSLGRGDEQFFGPGTRLTVL.

This rearrangement joins TRBV27 to TRBJ1-6, with D perhaps TRBD1 (5 bases). Trimming removed 2 bases at V and 8 bases at J, with 7 bases between. CDR1 MNHEY and CDR2 SMNVEV come from the germline V gene (reference sequence). The CDR3 is made up of 13 amino acids. The CDR3 spells CASSLGGDSPLHF. The CDR3 nucleotides read TGTGCCAGCAGTTTAGGAGGGGATTCACCCCTCCACTTT.

The genes are TRBV3-1 (or the pseudogene TRBV3-2) and TRBJ2-1, with 7 positions matching TRBD1. Germline V gene sequence: CDR1 LGHDT, CDR2 YNNKEL (reference sequence). V shed 3 bases and J 7 bases; nucleotides not matched to a gene: 0. CDR3 length: 12 amino acids. CDR3: CASSHRGNEQFF. CDR3 bases: TGTGCCAGCAGCCACAGGGGGAATGAGCAGTTCTTC.

This chain links TRBV10-3 with TRBJ2-2; no reliable D call. CDR1 and CDR2 (germline): ENHRY, SYGVKD. The CDR3 contains 13 residues. V was cut by 1 base and J by 7 bases, with 7 bases left in between. The CDR3 coding sequence is TGTGCCATCAGTGAGTTTGCGGTCGGGGAGCTGTTTTTT. Amino acid sequence: CAISEFAVGELFF.

V is TRBV30 and J is TRBJ1-4; TRBD1 might be the D (5 bases). Trimming shortened V by 5 bases and J by 5 bases, and 15 bases separated the two germline ends. The CDR3 runs 14 residues. Germline values: CDR1 GTSNPN, CDR2 SVGIG (reference sequence). CDR3 nucleotides: TGTGCCTGGGGGGGATCAGGGCCGAATGAAAAACTGTTTTTT. Translated: CAWGGSGPNEKLFF.

The V call is TRBV27, the J call TRBJ1-6, with D perhaps TRBD1 (6 bases). Germline loops: CDR1 MNHEY, CDR2 SMNVEV (reference sequence). V gave up 6 bases and J gave up 10 bases, with 16 bases separating them. CDR3 length equals 14 residues. CDR3 amino acids: CASSLGQSWSPLHF. In DNA, the CDR3 is TGTGCCAGCAGCCTCGGACAGTCTTGGTCACCCCTCCACTTT.

The CDR3 region is CAWGIGGTYEQYF. Here the CDR3 DNA reads TGTGCCTGGGGGATCGGGGGGACATACGAGCAGTACTTC. V is TRBV30 and J is TRBJ2-7, with a tentative D call TRBD2 (7 bases). V lost 5 bases and J lost 4, with 15 bases in between. Looked up from germline, CDR1 is GTSNPN and CDR2 is SVGIG (reference sequence). The CDR3 consists of 13 residues.

J is TRBJ2-6 and V is TRBV27, with 12 bases matching TRBD1. Losses at the gene ends were 6 bases for V and 5 bases for J; bases not matched to a gene: 8. Germline V CDR1 and CDR2: MNHEY, SMNVEV (reference sequence). The CDR3 sequence is 17 residues long. CDR3 nucleotides: TGTGCCAGCAGCCAAGGGACAGGGGGCCTTCGGGCCAACGTCCTGACTTTC. Translating it yields CASSQGTGGLRANVLTF.

This clone has just a few counts. V gene TRBV5-4 combines with J gene TRBJ2-3; tentative D call: TRBD2 (6 bases). Germline V gene data show CDR1 as SGHNT and CDR2 as YYREEE (reference sequence). The CDR3 sequence is 14 residues long. Trimming took 1 base from V and 5 from J, leaving 11 bases between them. Written as DNA, the CDR3 is TGTGCCAGCAGCTTGACCGGGAGCGTAGATACGCAGTATTTT. As protein: CASSLTGSVDTQYF.

This chain links TRBV29-1 with TRBJ1-2, with a tentative D call TRBD1 (5 bases). Per germline, CDR1 SQVTM and CDR2 ANQGSEA. V dropped 4 bases and J dropped 5 bases, with 11 bases sitting between them. The CDR3 runs to 12 residues. CDR3 amino acids: CSVVQGRYGYTF. CDR3 sequence (DNA): TGCAGCGTTGTGCAGGGCCGGTATGGCTACACCTTC.

This sequence joins TRBV9 and TRBJ1-1, with D possibly TRBD1 on 5 matching bases. Per the germline V gene, CDR1 is SGDLS and CDR2 is YYNGEE. The CDR3 totals 13 residues. The ends were cut back, 3 bases at V and 5 bases at J, with 11 bases in the middle. DNA for the CDR3: TGTGCCAGCAGCGGAAGGGGTGTTACTGAAGCTTTCTTT. This codes for CASSGRGVTEAFF.

V is TRBV14 and J is TRBJ1-4, with D perhaps TRBD1 (6 bases). The CDR3 consists of 16 residues. The ends were cut back, 1 base at V and 0 bases at J, with 9 bases in the middle. Germline CDR1 reads SGHDN; CDR2 reads FVKESK. The CDR3 region has the DNA TGTGCCAGCAGCCAAGTCCGGACAGCAACTAATGAAAAACTGTTTTTT. Translation gives CASSQVRTATNEKLFF.

The chain has TRBV30 and TRBJ2-3, with 8 bases matching TRBD2. The germline CDR1 and CDR2 sequences are GTSNPN and SVGIG (reference sequence). The CDR3 runs to 13 residues. Trimming at V came to 5 bases and at J to 4 bases, leaving 5 bases not matched to a gene. CDR3 DNA: TGTGCCTGGGGGACTAGAAGCGCAGATACGCAGTATTTT. This translates into CAWGTRSADTQYF.

The V call is TRBV7-9, the J call TRBJ1-1; weak D call: TRBD1 (5 bases). Per germline, CDR1 SEHNR and CDR2 FQNEAQ (reference sequence). The CDR3 has 15 residues. Trimming removed 5 bases at V and 7 bases at J, with 20 bases between. CDR3 in amino acids: CASSPGVGGRNEAFF. CDR3 DNA sequence: TGTGCCAGCAGCCCGGGGGTAGGAGGGAGGAATGAAGCTTTCTTT.

The genes are TRBV5-4 and TRBJ1-3; 10 positions match TRBD1. The ends lost 4 bases at V and 3 bases at J; junction bases unmatched: 4. The V gene's germline CDR1 is SGHNT and CDR2 YYREEE (reference sequence). The CDR3 sequence is 15 residues long. CDR3 coding DNA: TGTGCCAGCAGCCCGGGGACAGGGGTTGGAAACACCATATATTTT. It translates to CASSPGTGVGNTIYF. Based on the CDR3 plus reference TRBV5-4 and TRBJ1-3, the full variable domain is ETGVTQSPTHLIKTRGQQVTLRCSSQSGHNTVSWYQQALGQGPQFIFQYYREEENGRGNFPPRFSGLQFPNYSSELNVNALELDDSALYLCASSPGTGVGNTIYFGEGSWLTVV.

The rearrangement joins TRBV28 to TRBJ1-1; D unresolved. This CDR3 is 13 amino acids long. V dropped 7 bases and J dropped 0 bases, with 9 bases sitting between them. Germline CDR1 and CDR2: MDHEN and SYDVKM. In nucleotides, the CDR3 is TGTGCCAGCAAACGTACAGTGAACACTGAAGCTTTCTTT. It codes for CASKRTVNTEAFF.

This chain connects TRBV14 to TRBJ1-1; D not resolved. This CDR3 contains 15 residues. V was pared by 1 base and J by 0 bases, with 9 bases between. In germline, CDR1 is SGHDN, CDR2 FVKESK. This chain's CDR3 is CASSQVREMNTEAFF. The CDR3 coding sequence is TGTGCCAGCAGCCAAGTCCGCGAAATGAACACTGAAGCTTTCTTT.

This chain uses TRBV28 with TRBJ1-2; the match to TRBD1 covers 12 bases. Germline V lookup: CDR1 MDHEN, CDR2 SYDVKM. V lost 5 bases to trimming and J lost 8 bases; unmatched junction nucleotides: 6. The CDR3 has 14 amino acids. DNA of the CDR3: TGTGCCAGCAGTCCGGGACAGGGGGCGCGGGGCTACACCTTC. Translating it yields CASSPGQGARGYTF.

This rearrangement joins TRBV3-1 (or the pseudogene TRBV3-2) to TRBJ1-2; a weak D match, TRBD1 (5 bases). Germline V lookup: CDR1 LGHDT, CDR2 YNNKEL (reference sequence). The length of the CDR3 is 12 residues. Trimming removed 1 base from V and 8 bases from J, with 8 bases in between. CDR3: CASSQVGGGYTF. DNA of the CDR3: TGTGCCAGCAGCCAAGTCGGGGGGGGCTACACCTTC.

The V gene is TRBV5-6, the J gene TRBJ1-2; D call uncertain. Trimming removed 6 bases from V and 0 bases from J, with 12 bases in between. This CDR3 is 14 amino acids long. Per germline, CDR1 SGHDT and CDR2 YYEEEE. This CDR3 is CASTRSGSNYGYTF. The CDR3 DNA reads TGTGCCAGCACCCGGTCCGGTTCTAACTATGGCTACACCTTC.

The J gene is TRBJ1-1, the V gene TRBV5-1; the match to TRBD1 covers 8 bases. CDR3 size: 15 residues. Germline loops: CDR1 SGHRS, CDR2 YFSETQ. V lost 0 bases, J lost 6 bases, and 7 bases stayed unmatched. The CDR3 DNA reads TGCGCCAGCAGCTTGGGAGCAGGGGGCTGGGCTGAAGCTTTCTTT. This sequence encodes CASSLGAGGWAEAFF.

The V call is TRBV6-2 or TRBV6-3, the J call TRBJ2-7, with 7 bases aligning to TRBD2. The CDR3 runs 16 residues. CDR1 and CDR2 (germline): MNHEY, SVGEGT. The J segment lost 0 bases and the V segment lost 6 bases, leaving 11 bases of the junction unmatched. CDR3 coding DNA: TGTGCCAGCAGCGAACGGGGGGTATCCCCCTCCTACGAGCAGTACTTC. Residues: CASSERGVSPSYEQYF.

This chain links TRBV5-4 with TRBJ2-3, with TRBD2 matching over 11 bases. Trimming cost V 0 bases and J 0 bases; bases outside gene matches: 6. The germline V gene has CDR1 SGHNT and CDR2 YYREEE (reference sequence). The CDR3 loop spans 18 amino acids. The CDR3 spells CASSLGTSGGPSTDTQYF. CDR3 sequence (DNA): TGTGCCAGCAGCTTGGGAACTAGCGGGGGCCCTAGCACAGATACGCAGTATTTT.